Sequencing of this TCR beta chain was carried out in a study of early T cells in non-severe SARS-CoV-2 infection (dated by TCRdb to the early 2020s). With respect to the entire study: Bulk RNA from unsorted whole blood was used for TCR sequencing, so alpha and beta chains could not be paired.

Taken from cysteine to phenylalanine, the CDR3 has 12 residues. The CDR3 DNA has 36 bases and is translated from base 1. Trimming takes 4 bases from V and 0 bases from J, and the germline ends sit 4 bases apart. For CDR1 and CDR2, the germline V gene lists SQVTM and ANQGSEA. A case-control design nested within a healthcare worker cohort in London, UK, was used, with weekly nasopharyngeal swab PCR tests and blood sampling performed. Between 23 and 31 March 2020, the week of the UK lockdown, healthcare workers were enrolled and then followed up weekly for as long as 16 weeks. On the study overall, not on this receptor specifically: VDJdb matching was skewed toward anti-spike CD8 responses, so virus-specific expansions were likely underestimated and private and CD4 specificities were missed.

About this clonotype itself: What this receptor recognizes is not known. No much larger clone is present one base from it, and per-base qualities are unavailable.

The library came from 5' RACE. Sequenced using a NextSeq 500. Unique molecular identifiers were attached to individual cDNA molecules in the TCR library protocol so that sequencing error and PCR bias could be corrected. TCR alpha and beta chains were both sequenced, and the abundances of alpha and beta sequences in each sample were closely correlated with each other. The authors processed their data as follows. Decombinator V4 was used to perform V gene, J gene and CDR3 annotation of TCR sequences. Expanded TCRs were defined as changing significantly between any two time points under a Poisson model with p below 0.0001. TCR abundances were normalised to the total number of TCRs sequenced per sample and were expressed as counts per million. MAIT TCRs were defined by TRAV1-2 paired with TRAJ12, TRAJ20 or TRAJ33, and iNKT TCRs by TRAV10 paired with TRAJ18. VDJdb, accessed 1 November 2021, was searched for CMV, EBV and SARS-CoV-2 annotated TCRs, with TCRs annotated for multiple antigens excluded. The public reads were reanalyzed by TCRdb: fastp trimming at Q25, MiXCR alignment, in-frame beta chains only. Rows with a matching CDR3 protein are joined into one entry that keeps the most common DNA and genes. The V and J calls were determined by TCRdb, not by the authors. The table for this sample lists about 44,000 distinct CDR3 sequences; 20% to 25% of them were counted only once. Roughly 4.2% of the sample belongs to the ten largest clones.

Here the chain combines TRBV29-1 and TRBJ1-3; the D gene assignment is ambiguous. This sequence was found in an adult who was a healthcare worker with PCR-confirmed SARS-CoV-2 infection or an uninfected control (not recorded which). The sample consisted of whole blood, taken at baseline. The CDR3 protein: CSVVDSGNTIYF. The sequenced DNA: TGCAGCGTTGTCGACTCTGGAAACACCATATATTTT.